What follows are 6 T cell receptor beta chains derived from one specimen sequenced in a study of blood T cell repertoires in COVID-19. Repertoires were generated with immunoSEQ multiplex PCR, while TCRdb's copy carries only in-frame clones and drops some. The table includes 95,000 to 110,000 clones, roughly 90% detected once. Source material: peripheral blood. The receptors come from a woman aged 80 or over in a cohort sampled during active COVID-19.

V usage is TRBV19 and J usage is TRBJ1-5; D is unresolved. V was shortened by 5 bases and J by 6 bases, with 8 bases between the two germline ends. Germline CDR1 is LNHDA and CDR2 is SQIVND (reference sequence). The CDR3 runs to 12 residues. The CDR3 protein is CASSPPSQPQHF. As DNA, the CDR3 is TGTGCCAGTAGTCCTCCGTCTCAGCCCCAGCATTTT.

V and J are TRBV27 and TRBJ1-1; 11 nucleotides agree with TRBD1. This CDR3 has 14 residues. The V gene end was trimmed by 6 bases and the J gene end by 6 bases; junction bases not matched to a gene: 6. Germline values: CDR1 MNHEY, CDR2 SMNVEV (reference sequence). The CDR3 spells CASSRDRGFSEAFF. The CDR3 DNA reads as TGTGCCAGCAGCCGGGACAGGGGGTTCTCTGAAGCTTTCTTT.

This chain uses TRBV19 with TRBJ1-1, with D uncertain. The V gene lost 4 bases and the J gene lost 2 bases, with 5 bases spanning the gap. Germline CDR1 LNHDA, CDR2 SQIVND (reference sequence). The length of the CDR3 is 12 residues. The CDR3 DNA reads as TGTGCCAGTAGTACCCCAAACACTGAAGCTTTCTTT. It specifies CASSTPNTEAFF.

This rearrangement joins TRBV5-1 to TRBJ2-3; TRBD1 agrees at 11 bases. V was clipped by 4 bases and J by 3 bases; unmatched bases: 13. CDR1 and CDR2 (germline): SGHRS, YFSETQ. The CDR3 length is 18 residues. The CDR3 DNA is TGCGCCAGCAGCCAATCCGGACAGGGGGCAGGGGGTACAGATACGCAGTATTTT. Encoded protein: CASSQSGQGAGGTDTQYF.

For the CDR3, the DNA is TGTGCCAGCAGAAGTGCCGGGACAGGGGGTTACGAGCAGTACTTC. It is translated as CASRSAGTGGYEQYF. The chain carries TRBV6-5 and TRBJ2-7, with TRBD1 matching over 11 bases. V shed 6 bases, J shed 4 bases, and the junction held 8 bases outside the gene matches. The germline V gene encodes CDR1 MNHEY and CDR2 SVGAGI. This CDR3 has 15 amino acids.

CDR3 sequence (DNA): TGTGCCAGCAGTGCTACCGGGACAGGGGTCAATGAGCAGTTCTTC. Protein product: CASSATGTGVNEQFF. V is TRBV27 and J is TRBJ2-1, with 10 bases lining up with TRBD1. The CDR3 is 15 residues long. V shed 5 bases and J 6 bases; nucleotides not matched to a gene: 7. Germline CDR1 is MNHEY and CDR2 is SMNVEV (reference sequence).